This T cell receptor beta chain was sequenced during a study of siplizumab effects on memory and regulatory T cells. The method was immunoSEQ multiplex PCR; TCRdb's version includes in-frame clones alone and lacks a portion of them. The table includes approximately 110,000 clones, 90% to 95% detected once. As for this clone: Its antigen remains unidentified.

Regarding the study as a whole: Treg-derived clones made up an average of approximately 64% of mappable alloreactive CD4+ clones with siplizumab and under 35% in controls. Contribution to the alloresponse seemed major for naive T cells, which also seemed more diverse than memory cells. Significant reduction of alloreactive sequences traceable to unstimulated CD4+ memory cells was observed with siplizumab. Unstimulated subset assignment was obtained for only a minor fraction of alloreactive clones.

The CDR3 extends over 12 amino acids. Between the trimmed V and J ends, which lost 2 bases and 5 bases, there was a span of 4 bases. Per germline, CDR1 LNHDA and CDR2 SQIVND (reference sequence). This rearrangement joins TRBV19 to TRBJ2-1, with D hard to call. The sequence derives from a human donor in good health. The sequenced sample was Tregs sorted from blood. The CDR3 DNA reads as TGTGCCAGTAGTATAACAGACAATGAGCAGTTCTTC. Its translation is CASSITDNEQFF.